This entry features one TCR beta chain sequence. The record originates from a study of blood T cell repertoires in COVID-19. Germline V CDR1 and CDR2: MDHEN, SYDVKM. The V and J ends lost 7 bases and 0 bases respectively, with 16 bases between them. The CDR3 spans 15 residues. The protocol was immunoSEQ multiplex PCR, while the TCRdb copy is restricted to in-frame clones and leaves out a portion. This sample has over 400,000 clones, with 80% to 90% found just once. This clonotype was sampled from a human donor in a cohort sampled during active COVID-19. The chain is built from TRBV28 and TRBJ2-7; a weak D match, TRBD2 (6 bases). Source material: peripheral blood. CDR3 sequence reads: CASTRMGGSSYEQYF. For the CDR3, the DNA is TGTGCCAGCACCCGAATGGGGGGAAGCTCCTACGAGCAGTACTTC.